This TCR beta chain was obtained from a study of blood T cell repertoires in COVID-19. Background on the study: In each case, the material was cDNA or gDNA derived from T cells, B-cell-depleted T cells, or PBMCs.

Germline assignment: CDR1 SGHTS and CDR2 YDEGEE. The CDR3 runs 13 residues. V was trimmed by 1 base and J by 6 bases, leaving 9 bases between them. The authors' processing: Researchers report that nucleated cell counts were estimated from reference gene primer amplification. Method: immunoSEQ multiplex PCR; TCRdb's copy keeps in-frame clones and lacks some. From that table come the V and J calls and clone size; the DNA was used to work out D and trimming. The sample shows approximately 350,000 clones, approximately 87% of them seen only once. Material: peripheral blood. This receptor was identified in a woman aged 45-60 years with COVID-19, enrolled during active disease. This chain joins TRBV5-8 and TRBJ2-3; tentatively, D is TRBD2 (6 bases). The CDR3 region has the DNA TGTGCCAGCAGCTTGCGGGGGTCGGATACGCAGTATTTT. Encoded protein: CASSLRGSDTQYF.